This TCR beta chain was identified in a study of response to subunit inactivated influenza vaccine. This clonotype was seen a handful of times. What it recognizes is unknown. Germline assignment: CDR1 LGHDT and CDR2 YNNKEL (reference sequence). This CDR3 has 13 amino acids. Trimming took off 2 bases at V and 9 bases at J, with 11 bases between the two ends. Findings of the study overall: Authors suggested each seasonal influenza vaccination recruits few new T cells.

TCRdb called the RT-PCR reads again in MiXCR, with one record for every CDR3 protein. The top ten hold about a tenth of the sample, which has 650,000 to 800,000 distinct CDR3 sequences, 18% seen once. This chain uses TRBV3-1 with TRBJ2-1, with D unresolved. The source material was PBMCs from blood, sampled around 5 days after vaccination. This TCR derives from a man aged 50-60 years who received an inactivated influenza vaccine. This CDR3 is CASSQRRQSEQFF. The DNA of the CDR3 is TGTGCCAGCAGCCAAAGACGCCAGTCTGAGCAGTTCTTC.